This record looks at one T cell receptor beta chain sequence and its context. Gene names and germline refer to mouse. The read finishes 1 residue shy of the CDR3 end, and the germline J gene is used to complete it. The CDR3 extends over 10 amino acids. Per germline, CDR1 SNHLY and CDR2 FYNGKV (reference sequence). With 4 bases removed from V and 4 bases from J, the gap between germline ends came to 0 bases. The sample's time point: mouse harvest day 14 after allogeneic transplant. The graft held 10^6 splenic CD5+ T cells and 10^7 T-cell-depleted bone marrow cells. B6 (H2b) cells into BALB/c (H2d) mice; tissues taken at day 7 or 14. The sample belongs to a study of tissue T cells after allogeneic stem cell transplantation. TCRdb's copy holds only in-frame clones and misses some; the assay was immunoSEQ multiplex PCR. The data show around 6,000 clones, about 43% seen once.

Sequenced material: gut tissue. This TCR was recovered from a female BALB/c mouse given C57BL/6 T cells with graft-versus-host disease after an allogeneic hematopoietic cell transplant. The V gene is TRBV3, the J gene TRBJ2-3; D call uncertain. CDR3 amino acids: CASSSETLYF. CDR3 DNA, as far as it was read: TGTGCCAGCAGCTCAGAAACGCTGTAT.